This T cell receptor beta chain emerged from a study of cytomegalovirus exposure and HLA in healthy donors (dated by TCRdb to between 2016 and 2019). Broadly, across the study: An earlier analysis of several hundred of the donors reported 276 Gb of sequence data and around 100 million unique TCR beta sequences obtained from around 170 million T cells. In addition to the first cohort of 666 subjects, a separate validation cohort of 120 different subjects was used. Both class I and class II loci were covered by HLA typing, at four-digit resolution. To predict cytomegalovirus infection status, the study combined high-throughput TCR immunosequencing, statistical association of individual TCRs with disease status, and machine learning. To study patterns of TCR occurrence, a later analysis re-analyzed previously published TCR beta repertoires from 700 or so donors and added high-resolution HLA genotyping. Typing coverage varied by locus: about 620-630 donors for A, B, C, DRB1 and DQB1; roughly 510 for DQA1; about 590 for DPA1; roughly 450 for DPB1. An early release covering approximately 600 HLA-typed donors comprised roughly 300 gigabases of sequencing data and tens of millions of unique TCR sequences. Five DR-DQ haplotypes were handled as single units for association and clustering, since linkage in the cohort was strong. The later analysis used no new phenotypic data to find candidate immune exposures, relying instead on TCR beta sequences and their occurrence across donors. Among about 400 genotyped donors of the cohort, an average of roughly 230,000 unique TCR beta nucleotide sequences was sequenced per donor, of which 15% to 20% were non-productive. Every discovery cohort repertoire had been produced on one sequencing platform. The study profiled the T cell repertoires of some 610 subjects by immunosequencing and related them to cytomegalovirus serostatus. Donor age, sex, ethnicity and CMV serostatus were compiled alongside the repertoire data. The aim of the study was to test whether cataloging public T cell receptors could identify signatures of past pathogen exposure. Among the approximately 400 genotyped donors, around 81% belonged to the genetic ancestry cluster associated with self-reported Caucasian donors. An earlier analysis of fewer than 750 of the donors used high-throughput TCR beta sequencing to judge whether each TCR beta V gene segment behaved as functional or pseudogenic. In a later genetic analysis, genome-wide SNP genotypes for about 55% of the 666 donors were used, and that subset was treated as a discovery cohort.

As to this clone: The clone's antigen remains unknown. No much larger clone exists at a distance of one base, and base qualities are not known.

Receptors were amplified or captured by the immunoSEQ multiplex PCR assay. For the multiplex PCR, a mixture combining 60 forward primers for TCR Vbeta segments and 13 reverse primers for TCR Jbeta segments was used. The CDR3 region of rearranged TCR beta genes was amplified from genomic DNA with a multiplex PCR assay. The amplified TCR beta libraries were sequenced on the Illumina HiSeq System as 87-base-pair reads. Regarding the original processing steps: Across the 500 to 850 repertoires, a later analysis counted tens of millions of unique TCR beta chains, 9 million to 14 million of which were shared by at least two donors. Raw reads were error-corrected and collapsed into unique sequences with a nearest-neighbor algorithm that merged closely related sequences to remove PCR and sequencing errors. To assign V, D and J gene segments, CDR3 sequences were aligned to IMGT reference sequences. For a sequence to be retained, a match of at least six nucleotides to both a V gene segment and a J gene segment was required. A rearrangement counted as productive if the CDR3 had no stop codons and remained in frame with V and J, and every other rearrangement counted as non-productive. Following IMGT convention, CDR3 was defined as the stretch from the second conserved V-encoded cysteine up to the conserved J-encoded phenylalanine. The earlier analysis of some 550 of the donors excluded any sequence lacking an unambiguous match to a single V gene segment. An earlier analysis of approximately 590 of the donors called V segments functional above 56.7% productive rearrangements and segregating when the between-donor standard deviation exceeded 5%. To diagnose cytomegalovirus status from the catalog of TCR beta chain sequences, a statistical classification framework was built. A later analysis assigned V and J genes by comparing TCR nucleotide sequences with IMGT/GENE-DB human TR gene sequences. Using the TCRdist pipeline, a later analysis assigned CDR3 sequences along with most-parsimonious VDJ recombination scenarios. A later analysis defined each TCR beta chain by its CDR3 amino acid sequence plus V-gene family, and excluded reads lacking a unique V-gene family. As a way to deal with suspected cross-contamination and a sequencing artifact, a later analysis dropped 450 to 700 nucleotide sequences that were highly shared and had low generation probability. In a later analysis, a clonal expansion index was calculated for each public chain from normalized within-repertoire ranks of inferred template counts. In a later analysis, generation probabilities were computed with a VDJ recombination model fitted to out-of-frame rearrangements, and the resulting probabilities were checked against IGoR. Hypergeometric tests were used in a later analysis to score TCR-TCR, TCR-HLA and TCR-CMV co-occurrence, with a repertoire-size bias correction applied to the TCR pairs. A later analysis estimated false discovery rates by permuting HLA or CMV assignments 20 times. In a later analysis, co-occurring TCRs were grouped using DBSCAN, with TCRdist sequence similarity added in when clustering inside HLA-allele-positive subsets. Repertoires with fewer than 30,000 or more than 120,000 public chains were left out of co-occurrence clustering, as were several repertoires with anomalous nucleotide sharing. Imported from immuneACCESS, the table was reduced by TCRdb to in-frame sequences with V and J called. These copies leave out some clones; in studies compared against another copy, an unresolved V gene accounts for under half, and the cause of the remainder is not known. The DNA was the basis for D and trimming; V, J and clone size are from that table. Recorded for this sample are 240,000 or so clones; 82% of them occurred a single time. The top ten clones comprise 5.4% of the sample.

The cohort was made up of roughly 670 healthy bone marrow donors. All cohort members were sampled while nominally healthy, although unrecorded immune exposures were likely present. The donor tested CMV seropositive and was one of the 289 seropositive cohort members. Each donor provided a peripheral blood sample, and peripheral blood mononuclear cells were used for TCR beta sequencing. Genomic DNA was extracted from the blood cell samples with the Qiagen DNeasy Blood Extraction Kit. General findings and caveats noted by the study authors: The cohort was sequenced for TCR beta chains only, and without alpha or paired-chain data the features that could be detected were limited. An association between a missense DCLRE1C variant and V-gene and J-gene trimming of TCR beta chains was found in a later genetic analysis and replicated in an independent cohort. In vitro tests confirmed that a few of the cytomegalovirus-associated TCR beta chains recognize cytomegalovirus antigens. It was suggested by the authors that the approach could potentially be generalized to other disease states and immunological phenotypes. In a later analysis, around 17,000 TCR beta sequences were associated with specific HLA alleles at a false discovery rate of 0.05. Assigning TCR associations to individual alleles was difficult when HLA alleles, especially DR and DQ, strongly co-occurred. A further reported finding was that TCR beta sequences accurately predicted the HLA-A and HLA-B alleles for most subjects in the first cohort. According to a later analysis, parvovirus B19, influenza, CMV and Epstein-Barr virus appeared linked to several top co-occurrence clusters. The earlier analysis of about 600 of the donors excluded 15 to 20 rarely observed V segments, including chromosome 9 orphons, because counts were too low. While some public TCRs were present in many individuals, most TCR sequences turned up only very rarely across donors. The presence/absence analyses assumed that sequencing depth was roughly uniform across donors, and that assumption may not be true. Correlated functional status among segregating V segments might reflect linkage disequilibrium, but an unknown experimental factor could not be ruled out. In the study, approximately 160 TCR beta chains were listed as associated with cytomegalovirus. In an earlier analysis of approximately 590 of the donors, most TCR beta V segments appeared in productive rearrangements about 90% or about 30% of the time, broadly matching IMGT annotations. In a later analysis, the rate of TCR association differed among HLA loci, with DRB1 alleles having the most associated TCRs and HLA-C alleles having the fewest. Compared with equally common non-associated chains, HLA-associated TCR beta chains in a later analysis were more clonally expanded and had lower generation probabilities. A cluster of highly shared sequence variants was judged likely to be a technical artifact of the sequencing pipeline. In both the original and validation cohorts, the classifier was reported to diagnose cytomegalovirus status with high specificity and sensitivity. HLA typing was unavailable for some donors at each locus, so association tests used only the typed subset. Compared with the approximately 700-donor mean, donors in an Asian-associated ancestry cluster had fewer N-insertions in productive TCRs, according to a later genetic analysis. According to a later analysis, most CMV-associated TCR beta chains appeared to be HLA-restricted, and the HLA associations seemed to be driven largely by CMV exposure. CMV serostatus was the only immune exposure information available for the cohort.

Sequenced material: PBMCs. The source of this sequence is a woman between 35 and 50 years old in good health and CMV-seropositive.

The CDR3 sequence is CASSSNRAVGYTF. The nucleotides read TGTGCCAGCAGTTCGAACAGGGCCGTGGGCTACACCTTC. The chain is assembled from TRBV6-5 and TRBJ1-2; TRBD1 is possibly the D segment (6 matching bases). CDR1 and CDR2, looked up from the germline V gene, are MNHEY and SVGAGI. The CDR3 has 13 amino acids, counting the end cysteine and phenylalanine. Only the CDR3 region is kept as DNA, spanning 39 bases read in frame from base 1. Relative to germline, V is 4 bases shorter and J is 8 bases shorter, with 14 bases between their ends.